What follows describes a single TCR beta chain. The data belong to a study of blood T cell repertoires in COVID-19. Looking at the study overall: Samples came from the United States, Italy and Spain, spanning acute and convalescent COVID-19. Nucleic acid was either cDNA or gDNA, and it came from T cells, B-cell-depleted T cells, or PBMCs.

Source study methods: Cell counts per sample came from amplifying reference gene primers. Generated by immunoSEQ multiplex PCR, the TCRdb table keeps only in-frame clones and is missing some. Clone size and V and J calls were adopted from that table, with D and trimming inferred from the DNA. The sample carries 150,000 to 200,000 clones, 84% recorded once. It was during active infection that Seattle patients were enrolled and then longitudinally followed. V lost 6 bases to trimming and J lost 2 bases, with 15 bases between them. The CDR3 is 15 amino acids. Germline V gene sequence: CDR1 MNHEY, CDR2 SVGAGI.

This clonotype originated in a woman aged 80 or older with COVID-19, enrolled during active disease. This chain connects TRBV6-5 to TRBJ2-3; possible D gene TRBD2, 6 bases. Sequencing used peripheral blood. DNA for the CDR3: TGTGCCAGCAGACCCGGGACTCTAATCACAGATACGCAGTATTTT. Translated: CASRPGTLITDTQYF.